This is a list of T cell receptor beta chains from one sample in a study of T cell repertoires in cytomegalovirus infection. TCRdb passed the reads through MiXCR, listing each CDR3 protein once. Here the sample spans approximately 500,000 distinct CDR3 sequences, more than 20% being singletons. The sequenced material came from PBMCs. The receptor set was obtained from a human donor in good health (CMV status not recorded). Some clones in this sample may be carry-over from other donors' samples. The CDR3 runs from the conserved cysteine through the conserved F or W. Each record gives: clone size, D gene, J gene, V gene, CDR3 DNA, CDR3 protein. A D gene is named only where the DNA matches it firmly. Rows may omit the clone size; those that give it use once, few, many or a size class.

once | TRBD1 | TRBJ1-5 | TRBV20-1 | TGCAGCGCGGTACAGGGGAGCAATCAGCCCCAGCATTTT | CSAVQGSNQPQHF
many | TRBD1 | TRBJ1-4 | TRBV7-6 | TGTGCCAGCAGCTTAAGACAGGGGACTAATGAAAAACTGTTTTTT | CASSLRQGTNEKLFF
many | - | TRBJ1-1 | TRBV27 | TGTGCCAGCAGTTTATCCCGCCGTGACACTGAAGCTTTCTTT | CASSLSRRDTEAFF
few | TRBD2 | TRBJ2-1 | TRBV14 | TGTGCCAGCAGCCAAGGCGTGGTTGGGACTAGTGAGCAGTTCTTC | CASSQGVVGTSEQFF
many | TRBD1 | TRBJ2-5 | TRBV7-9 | TGTGCCAGCAGCCCCCCGGGACAGCTTCAAGAGACCCAGTACTTC | CASSPPGQLQETQYF
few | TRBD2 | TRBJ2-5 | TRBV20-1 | TGCAGTGTAGTGGGTAGCGGGAGAGGGGAGACCCAGTACTTC | CSVVGSGRGETQYF
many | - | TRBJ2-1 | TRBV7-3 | TGTGCCAGCAGCCCCGGGACAACTAGCCATGAGCAGTTCTTC | CASSPGTTSHEQFF
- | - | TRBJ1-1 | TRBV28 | TGTGCCAGCAATTATCCCTACACTGAAGCTTTCTTT | CASNYPYTEAFF
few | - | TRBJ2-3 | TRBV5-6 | TGTGCCAGCAGCTTCCGCAACCTAGGGGTGAATACGCAGTATTTT | CASSFRNLGVNTQYF
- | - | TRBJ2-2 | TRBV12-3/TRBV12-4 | TGTGCCAGCAGTTCCAGACCGACAAGGGAGCTGTTTTTT | CASSSRPTRELFF
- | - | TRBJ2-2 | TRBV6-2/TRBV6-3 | TGTGCCAGCACCGAGGGGGCGAACACCGGGGAGCTGTTTTTT | CASTEGANTGELFF
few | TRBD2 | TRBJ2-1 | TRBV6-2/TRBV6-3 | TGTGCCAGCAGTTCCCGGACTAGCGGGAGTGTACCCTACAATGAGCAGTTCTTC | CASSSRTSGSVPYNEQFF
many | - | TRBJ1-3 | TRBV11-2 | TGTGCCAGCAGTTCAATTAGGAGTGACAGGAGCTCTGGAAACACCATATATTTT | CASSSIRSDRSSGNTIYF
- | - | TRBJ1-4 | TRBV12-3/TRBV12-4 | TGTGCCAGCAGTCTGCTTAACCCTGATGAAAAACTGTTTTTT | CASSLLNPDEKLFF
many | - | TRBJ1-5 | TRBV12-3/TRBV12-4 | TGTGCCAGCAGTTTTCGTCAGGTTGATAGCAATCAGCCCCAGCATTTT | CASSFRQVDSNQPQHF
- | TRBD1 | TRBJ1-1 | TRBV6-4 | TGTGCCAGCAGTGACTGGAGGGACAGGGGGCTGAATACTGAAGCTTTCTTT | CASSDWRDRGLNTEAFF
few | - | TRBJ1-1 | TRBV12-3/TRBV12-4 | TGTGCCAGCAGTTTGGGGGGGCGAGACACTGAAGCTTTCTTT | CASSLGGRDTEAFF
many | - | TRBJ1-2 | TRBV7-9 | TGTGCCAGCGGGAGATCGGGGTATGGCTACACCTTC | CASGRSGYGYTF
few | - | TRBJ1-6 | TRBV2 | TGTGCCAGCAGACGCATGATAATGGAGGGCCATAATTCACCCCTCCACTTT | CASRRMIMEGHNSPLHF
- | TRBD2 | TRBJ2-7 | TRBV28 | TGTGCCAGCACCACTAGCGGGGGTTACCCCTACGAGCAGTACTTC | CASTTSGGYPYEQYF
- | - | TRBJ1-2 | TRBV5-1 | TGCGCCAGCAGCTTGGAAGGGGGAACAAACTATGGCTACACCTTC | CASSLEGGTNYGYTF
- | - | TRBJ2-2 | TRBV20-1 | TGCAGTGCGCCTACTAGGGAGGCGACCGGGGAGCTGTTTTTT | CSAPTREATGELFF
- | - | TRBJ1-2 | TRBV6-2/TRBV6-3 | TGTGCCAGCAGTTCTCTCAGGGATGGCTACACCTTC | CASSSLRDGYTF
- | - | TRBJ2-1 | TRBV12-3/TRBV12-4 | TGTGCCAGCCATTCAGGTCTTCAGGGTGAGCAGTTCTTC | CASHSGLQGEQFF
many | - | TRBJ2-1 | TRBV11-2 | TGTGCCAGCACCCTCGAAGGGGTCTCCTACAATGAGCAGTTCTTC | CASTLEGVSYNEQFF
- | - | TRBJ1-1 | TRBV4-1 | TGCGCCAGCAGCCAAGATAGGGGGGCTGAAGCTTTCTTT | CASSQDRGAEAFF
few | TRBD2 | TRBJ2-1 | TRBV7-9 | TGTGCCAGCAGCTTAGTCTCAGCGGGGCGCTACAATGAGCAGTTCTTC | CASSLVSAGRYNEQFF
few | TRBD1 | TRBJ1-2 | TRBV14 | TGTGCCAGCAGCCTGGGACAGGCTGACGGCTATGGCTACACCTTC | CASSLGQADGYGYTF
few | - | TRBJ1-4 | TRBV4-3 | TGCGCCAGCAGCCAAGCCTTGTTGAGGGTCGATGAAAAACTGTTTTTT | CASSQALLRVDEKLFF
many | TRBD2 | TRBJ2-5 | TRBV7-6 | TGTGCCAGCAGCTTAGCTGCGGCTAGCGGGAGGGAGACCCAGTACTTC | CASSLAAASGRETQYF
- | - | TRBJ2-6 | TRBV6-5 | TGTGCCAGCAGTCCACTAACAGGGCTCGCCGGGGCCAACGTCCTGACTTTC | CASSPLTGLAGANVLTF
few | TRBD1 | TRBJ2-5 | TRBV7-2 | TGTGCCAGCAGCGAGAGACAGGGGGAGGCTAAGACCCAGTACTTC | CASSERQGEAKTQYF
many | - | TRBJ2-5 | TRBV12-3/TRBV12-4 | TGTGCCAGCAGCTTGGCAGGAAGAGAGACCCAGTACTTC | CASSLAGRETQYF
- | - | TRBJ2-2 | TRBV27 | TGTGCCAGCAGTTTAGTAGGGAGGAACACCGGGGAGCTGTTTTTT | CASSLVGRNTGELFF
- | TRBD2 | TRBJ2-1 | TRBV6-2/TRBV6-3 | TGTGCCAGTCGGACTAGCGGAGACAATGAGCAGTTCTTC | CASRTSGDNEQFF
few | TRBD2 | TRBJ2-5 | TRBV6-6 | TGTGCCAGCAGTTACACTAGCGGTCTAGAGACCCAGTACTTC | CASSYTSGLETQYF
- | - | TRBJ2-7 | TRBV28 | TGTGCCAGCAGTTCCGAGAACTACGAGCAGTACTTC | CASSSENYEQYF
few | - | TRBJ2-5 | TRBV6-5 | TGTGCCAGCAGTTACAGCGGAAAATTAAACTCGGAGACCCAGTACTTC | CASSYSGKLNSETQYF
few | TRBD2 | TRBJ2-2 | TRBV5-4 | TGTGCCAGCACCCTTAGCGGGAGAGGGAACACCGGGGAGCTGTTTTTT | CASTLSGRGNTGELFF
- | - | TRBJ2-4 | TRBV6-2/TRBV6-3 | TGTGCCAGCAGTTACTGGGGGCAGGACATTCAGTACTTC | CASSYWGQDIQYF
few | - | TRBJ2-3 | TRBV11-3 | TGTGCCAGCAGCTTAGATGGCGGGACATCGGAGGATACGCAGTATTTT | CASSLDGGTSEDTQYF
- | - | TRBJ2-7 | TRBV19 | TGTGCCAGTAGTCCTGCTGGTAGCAGGCACGAGCAGTACTTC | CASSPAGSRHEQYF
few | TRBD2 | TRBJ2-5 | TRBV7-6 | TGTGCCAGCAGCTTAACCCCCCTAGCGGGAGGATTGGAGACCCAGTACTTC | CASSLTPLAGGLETQYF
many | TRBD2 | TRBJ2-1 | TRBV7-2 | TGTGCCAGCAGCTTAACCGGGACTAGCGGGATTGCTGAGCAGTTCTTC | CASSLTGTSGIAEQFF
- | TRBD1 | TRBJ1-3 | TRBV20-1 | TGCAGTGCTGGACAGGAGCGCTCTGGAAACACCATATATTTT | CSAGQERSGNTIYF
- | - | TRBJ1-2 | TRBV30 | TGTGCCTGGAGCGATGGATTCGGTCTTAACTATGGCTACACCTTC | CAWSDGFGLNYGYTF
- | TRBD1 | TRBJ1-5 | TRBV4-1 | TGCGCCAGCAGATCATTAATAGGAGGGACAGGAGGTCAGCCCCAGCATTTT | CASRSLIGGTGGQPQHF
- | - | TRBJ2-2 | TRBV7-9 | TGTGCCAGCAGCACTCCGGGGGCGAACACCGGGGAGCGGTTTTTT | CASSTPGANTGERFF
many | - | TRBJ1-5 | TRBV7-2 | TGTGCCAGCAGCTTGAGGGGTGGCAATCAGCCCCAGCATTTT | CASSLRGGNQPQHF
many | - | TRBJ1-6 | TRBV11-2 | TGTGCCAGCAGCAGGACAGTCAATAATTCACCCCTCCACTTT | CASSRTVNNSPLHF
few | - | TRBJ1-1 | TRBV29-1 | TGCAGCACCTACCTGGCAGCGAACACTGAAGCTTTCTTT | CSTYLAANTEAFF